Listed below are T cell receptor beta chains from one sample, sequenced in a study of T cell responses to AZD1222 COVID-19 vaccine. TCRdb's copy holds only in-frame clones and misses some; the assay was immunoSEQ multiplex PCR. Among about 26,000 clones listed, around 90% were seen once. Sequenced here: peripheral blood, sampled 28 days after the second AZD1222 dose. The receptor set was obtained from an adult who received the AZD1222 COVID-19 vaccine. Each CDR3 is given with its conserved first and last residue. A D gene is named only where the DNA matches it firmly. Size values are once, few and many counts, or a class for expanded clones, and some rows have none.

j_call,d_call,clone_size,v_call,cdr3_aa,cdr3_nt
TRBJ1-3,-,-,TRBV28,CASSLPGGYSGNTIYF,TGTGCCAGCAGTTTACCCGGGGGCTACTCTGGAAACACCATATATTTT
TRBJ1-1,-,-,TRBV27,CASSFRGAREGAFF,TGTGCCAGCAGTTTTCGGGGGGCGCGGGAGGGGGCTTTCTTT
TRBJ1-3,-,-,TRBV5-1,CASSPGGAGNTIYF,TGCGCCAGCAGCCCCGGAGGGGCTGGAAACACCATATATTTT
TRBJ1-6,-,-,TRBV9,CASSAKSSYNSPLHF,TGTGCCAGCAGCGCCAAGAGCTCCTATAATTCACCCCTCCACTTT
TRBJ2-7,-,-,TRBV3-1/TRBV3-2,CASSQDSGSSYEQYF,TGTGCCAGCAGCCAAGATTCAGGGAGCTCCTACGAGCAGTACTTC
TRBJ2-5,-,-,TRBV3-1/TRBV3-2,CASSAGGGGTQYF,TGTGCCAGCAGCGCAGGAGGGGGCGGGACCCAGTACTTC
TRBJ1-2,TRBD1,few,TRBV18,CASSPPGTGGLGYTF,TGTGCCAGCTCACCTCCCGGGACAGGGGGTCTTGGCTACACCTTC
TRBJ2-1,TRBD2,-,TRBV4-3,CASSQSAGPYNEQFF,TGCGCCAGCAGCCAATCAGCGGGGCCCTACAATGAGCAGTTCTTC
TRBJ2-2,-,-,TRBV5-1,CASSLAGQNTGELFF,TGCGCCAGCAGCTTGGCGGGACAGAACACCGGGGAGCTGTTTTTT
TRBJ1-1,TRBD1,-,TRBV6-5,CASSIRQGNTEAFF,TGTGCCAGCAGTATCAGACAGGGGAACACTGAAGCTTTCTTT
TRBJ2-7,TRBD2,few,TRBV15,CATRLAGASYEQYF,TGTGCCACCAGACTAGCGGGGGCCTCCTACGAGCAGTACTTC
TRBJ2-5,TRBD2,-,TRBV19,CASSTAGGGETQYF,TGTGCCAGTAGTACAGCGGGGGGAGGAGAGACCCAGTACTTC
TRBJ2-1,-,-,TRBV7-9,CASSPWARTNEQFF,TGTGCCAGCAGCCCGTGGGCCCGAACCAATGAGCAGTTCTTC
TRBJ2-2,-,-,TRBV10-2,CASGGFPDGELFF,TGCGCCAGCGGGGGATTCCCCGACGGGGAGCTGTTTTTT
TRBJ1-1,-,-,TRBV18,CASSPDMNTEAFF,TGTGCCAGCTCACCCGATATGAACACTGAAGCTTTCTTT
TRBJ1-2,-,-,TRBV7-2,CASSLLAAGYTF,TGTGCCAGCAGCTTACTCGCCGCTGGCTACACCTTC
TRBJ2-5,-,once,TRBV6-5,CASSYSYTQYF,TGTGCCAGCAGTTACTCGTATACCCAGTACTTC
TRBJ1-2,-,-,TRBV19,CASSRPGDGYGYTF,TGTGCCAGTAGTCGGCCGGGGGACGGCTATGGCTACACCTTC
TRBJ2-1,TRBD1,-,TRBV7-2,CASSLVRQGRNEQFF,TGTGCCAGCAGCCTCGTAAGACAGGGGAGGAATGAGCAGTTCTTC
TRBJ2-7,-,-,TRBV2,CASSVNRENIHEQYF,TGTGCCAGCAGTGTTAACAGGGAGAATATCCACGAGCAGTACTTC
TRBJ2-7,-,-,TRBV6-5,CASSYSRSYEQYF,TGTGCCAGCAGTTACTCGAGAAGCTACGAGCAGTACTTC
TRBJ1-3,-,-,TRBV9,CASSVEAVFSGNTIYF,TGTGCCAGCAGCGTAGAAGCGGTTTTCTCTGGAAACACCATATATTTT
TRBJ2-6,TRBD1,-,TRBV11-3,CASSLSGGGGANVLTF,TGTGCCAGCAGCTTATCAGGGGGCGGTGGGGCCAACGTCCTGACTTTC
TRBJ1-1,-,-,TRBV5-1,CASSLGSGSGTEAFF,TGCGCCAGCAGCTTGGGTTCAGGGTCGGGCACTGAAGCTTTCTTT
TRBJ1-5,-,-,TRBV7-2,CASSLDRQPNQPQHF,TGTGCCAGCAGCTTAGATCGCCAGCCCAATCAGCCCCAGCATTTT
TRBJ1-1,TRBD1,-,TRBV19,CASSIPTGSSTEAFF,TGTGCCAGTAGTATCCCGACAGGGTCGAGCACTGAAGCTTTCTTT
TRBJ1-5,-,-,TRBV7-2,CASSLALGAAQPQHF,TGTGCCAGCAGCTTAGCGCTAGGGGCCGCTCAGCCCCAGCATTTT
TRBJ2-5,-,once,TRBV6-5,CASSGLSGETQYF,TGTGCCAGCAGCGGACTTAGTGGAGAGACCCAGTACTTC
TRBJ2-1,-,-,TRBV10-3,CAISGAVTAFSYNEQFF,TGTGCCATCAGTGGAGCCGTGACAGCCTTTTCCTACAATGAGCAGTTCTTC
TRBJ2-3,-,-,TRBV15,CATSRTTELSDTQYF,TGTGCCACCAGCAGAACGACAGAACTTTCAGATACGCAGTATTTT
TRBJ1-4,-,-,TRBV7-9,CASSLELATNEKLFF,TGTGCCAGCAGCTTAGAGTTAGCAACTAATGAAAAACTGTTTTTT
TRBJ2-1,-,-,TRBV7-2,CASSLAGPSVQFF,TGTGCCAGCAGCTTAGCTGGCCCTAGCGTGCAGTTCTTC
TRBJ2-7,-,once,TRBV7-9,CASSPRDRRYEQYF,TGTGCCAGCAGCCCGCGGGACAGAAGGTACGAGCAGTACTTC